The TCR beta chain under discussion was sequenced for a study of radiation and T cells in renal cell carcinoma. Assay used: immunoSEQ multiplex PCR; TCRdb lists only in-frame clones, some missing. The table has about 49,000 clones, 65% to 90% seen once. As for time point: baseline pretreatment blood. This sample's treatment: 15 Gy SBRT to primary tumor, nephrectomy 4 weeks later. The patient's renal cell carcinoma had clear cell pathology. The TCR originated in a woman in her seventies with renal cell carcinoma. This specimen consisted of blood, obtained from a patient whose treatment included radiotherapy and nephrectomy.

The CDR3 DNA reads TGTGCCAGCTCACCACGAGAGGGAGGGGGCCAAGAGACCCAGTACTTC. Residues: CASSPREGGGQETQYF. The genes are TRBV18 and TRBJ2-5, with D perhaps TRBD2 (7 bases). Germline CDR1 is KGHSH and CDR2 is LQKENI. V was trimmed by 1 base and J by 1 base, leaving 13 bases between them. CDR3 length: 16 amino acids.